This T cell receptor (beta chain) was retrieved from a study of identical twins. Study results and caveats: There were fewer insertions in abundant cord blood beta clonotypes, but memory repertoires showed no such pattern.

This clonotype was seen only a few times. As yet, its antigen is unknown. MiXCR, applied by TCRdb to the 5' RACE reads, yields one record per CDR3 protein. The sample contains around 200,000 distinct CDR3 sequences, around a tenth of which appear only once. This CDR3 comprises 13 residues. Per the germline V gene, CDR1 is SGHRS and CDR2 is YFSETQ. The V end was cut by 0 bases, the J end by 5 bases, with 8 bases between. The chain is built from TRBV5-1 and TRBJ2-5; D is ambiguous. Sequenced input: memory (CD45RO+) T cells sorted from blood. The TCR sequence derives from a woman aged 18-35 years in good health. The chain's CDR3 is CASSLVGKETQYF. The CDR3 bases are TGCGCCAGCAGCTTGGTTGGTAAGGAGACCCAGTACTTC. Based on the CDR3 plus reference TRBV5-1 and TRBJ2-5, the full variable domain is KAGVTQTPRYLIKTRGQQVTLSCSPISGHRSVSWYQQTPGQGLQFLFEYFSETQRNKGNFPGRFSGRQFSNSRSEMNVSTLELGDSALYLCASSLVGKETQYFGPGTRLLVL.